This TCR beta chain came from a study of response to subunit inactivated influenza vaccine. The CDR3 covers 14 residues. Germline-derived CDR1 and CDR2 are DFQATT and SNEGSKA (reference sequence). After removal of 3 bases from V and 4 bases from J, the junction contained 7 bases not matched to a gene. Using its own MiXCR run on the RT-PCR reads, TCRdb lists one record per CDR3 protein. The data show 600,000 to 700,000 distinct CDR3 sequences, about 15% seen once. The study's findings and limits: The study's authors posited that every seasonal influenza vaccination enlists few new T cells.

The table lists this clonotype with a few counts. What it binds is unknown. The starting material was PBMCs from blood, obtained 14 to 15 days before vaccination. The chain employs TRBV20-1 and TRBJ2-7; the match to TRBD1 covers 9 bases. This TCR was recovered from a man aged 50 to 60 who received an inactivated influenza vaccine. CDR3 protein: CSARTDRGRYEQYF. CDR3 DNA sequence: TGCAGTGCTAGGACGGACAGGGGTAGATACGAGCAGTACTTC.